A single sample is the source of the 5 T cell receptor beta chains below, sequenced in a study of PD-1 blockade in classical Hodgkin lymphoma. This table comes from immunoSEQ multiplex PCR, and its TCRdb copy is limited to in-frame clones, with some not included. This table holds some 20,000 clones, approximately 84% found once. Each of the patients experienced relapse following autologous stem cell transplantation, and their brentuximab vedotin exposure differed. The input for sequencing was peripheral blood mononuclear cells (PBMCs), taken at baseline. These TCRs come from a human donor with classical Hodgkin lymphoma.

This clone turned up a few times. The V call is TRBV19, the J call TRBJ1-6, with 8 bases that match TRBD1. The trim removed 5 bases at V and 9 bases at J, leaving 12 bases unmatched. There are 16 residues in the CDR3. Germline CDR1 and CDR2: LNHDA and SQIVND (reference sequence). Here the CDR3 reads CASSPYTGGLGSPLHF. The DNA for the CDR3 is TGTGCCAGTAGTCCCTACACAGGGGGATTGGGTTCACCCCTCCACTTT.

This rearrangement joins TRBV28 to TRBJ2-4; D may be TRBD1 (6 bases). V dropped 7 bases and J dropped 1 base, with 20 bases sitting between them. Germline CDR1 reads MDHEN; CDR2 reads SYDVKM. This CDR3 is built from 17 residues. CDR3 in amino acids: CASNHGPPGAAKNIQYF. The DNA of the CDR3 is TGTGCCAGCAACCACGGGCCTCCAGGGGCGGCCAAAAACATTCAGTACTTC. The entire variable domain, with the rest obtained from reference TRBV28 and TRBJ2-4, is as follows: DVKVTQSSRYLVKRTGEKVFLECVQDMDHENMFWYRQDPGLGLRLIYFSYDVKMKEKGDIPEGYSVSREKKERFSLILESASTNQTSMYLCASNHGPPGAAKNIQYFGAGTRLSVL.

CDR3 sequence: CASSSPRQLETQYF. CDR3 DNA sequence: TGTGCCAGCAGCTCGCCTCGACAGCTAGAGACCCAGTACTTC. The chain carries TRBV7-9 and TRBJ2-5; TRBD1 might be the D (5 bases). The CDR3 extends over 14 amino acids. The germline CDR1 and CDR2 sequences are SEHNR and FQNEAQ (reference sequence). V was trimmed by 4 bases and J by 4 bases, leaving 13 bases between them.

This sequence joins TRBV30 and TRBJ2-6; D is unclear. The V end was cut by 0 bases, the J end by 7 bases, with 7 bases between. The germline CDR1 and CDR2 sequences are GTSNPN and SVGIG (reference sequence). The CDR3 loop spans 13 amino acids. CDR3 nucleotides: TGTGCCTGGAGTGTACGGAGTGCCAACGTCCTGACTTTC. This sequence encodes CAWSVRSANVLTF.

The chain employs TRBV6-4 and TRBJ1-5; 8 bases are shared with TRBD1. This CDR3 is 13 amino acids long. J was trimmed by 3 bases and V by 6 bases; bases with no gene match: 1. Germline V gene lookup returns CDR1 MRHNA and CDR2 SNTAGT. The CDR3: CASRDRANQPQHF. CDR3 nucleotides: TGTGCCAGCAGGGACAGGGCCAATCAGCCCCAGCATTTT.